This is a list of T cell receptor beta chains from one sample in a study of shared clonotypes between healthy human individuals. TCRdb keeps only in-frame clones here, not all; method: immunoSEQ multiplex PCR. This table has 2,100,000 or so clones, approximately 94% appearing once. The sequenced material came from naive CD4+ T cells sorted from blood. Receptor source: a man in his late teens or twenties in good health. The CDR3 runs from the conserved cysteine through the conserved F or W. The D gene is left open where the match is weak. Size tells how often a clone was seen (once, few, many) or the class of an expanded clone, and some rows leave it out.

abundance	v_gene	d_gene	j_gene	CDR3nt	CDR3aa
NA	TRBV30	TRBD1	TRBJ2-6	TGTGCCTGGAGGGGACAGACTGGGGCCAACGTCCTGACTTTC	CAWRGQTGANVLTF
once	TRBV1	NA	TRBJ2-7	TGCACCAGCAGCCAAGGTCCCCAAAGGGACAGGGAGCTTAAGGGGCAGTACTTC	CTSSQGPQRDRELKGQYF
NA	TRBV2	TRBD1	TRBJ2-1	TGTGCCAGCAAGGACAGGGGTGTCTCGGAGCAGTTCTTC	CASKDRGVSEQFF
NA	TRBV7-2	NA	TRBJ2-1	TGTGCCAGCAGCCTTAGTGAGGCCTCCTACAATGAGCAGTTCTTC	CASSLSEASYNEQFF
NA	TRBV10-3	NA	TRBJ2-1	TGTGCCATCAGGTTTGGCGATAGTGAGCAGTTCTTC	CAIRFGDSEQFF
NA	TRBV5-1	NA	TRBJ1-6	TGCGCCAGCAGCTTGTATGGGACCCTGGAACCCCTCCACTTT	CASSLYGTLEPLHF
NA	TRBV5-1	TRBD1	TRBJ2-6	TGCGCCAGCAGCTCGGGACAGGATTACTCTGGGGCCAACGTCCTGACTTTC	CASSSGQDYSGANVLTF
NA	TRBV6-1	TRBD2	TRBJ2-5	TGTGCCAGCAGTGAACTAGCGGGCCGGGGGACCCAGTACTTC	CASSELAGRGTQYF
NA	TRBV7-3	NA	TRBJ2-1	TGTGCCAGCAGCTTAGGAGAGGGTGAGCAGTTCTTC	CASSLGEGEQFF
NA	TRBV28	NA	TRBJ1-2	TGTGCCAGCAGTTTAGCACTCCTACGGGGCTATGGCTACACCTTC	CASSLALLRGYGYTF
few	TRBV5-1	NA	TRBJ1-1	TGCGCCAGCAGCCGGGACGGATCCAGAAACACTGAAGCTTTCTTT	CASSRDGSRNTEAFF
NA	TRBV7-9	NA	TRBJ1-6	TGTGCCAGCAGCTTAGAACAGATTAATTCACCCCTCCACTTT	CASSLEQINSPLHF
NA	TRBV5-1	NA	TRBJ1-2	TGCGCCAGCAGCGGGGACCCGACTTATGGCTACACCTTC	CASSGDPTYGYTF
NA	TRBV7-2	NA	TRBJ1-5	TGTGCCAGCAGCTCAGGGGATGGCAATCAGCCCCAGCATTTT	CASSSGDGNQPQHF
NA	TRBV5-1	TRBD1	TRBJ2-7	TGCGCCAGCAGCTTGGATGCAGGGGGAATCTACGAGCAGTACTTC	CASSLDAGGIYEQYF
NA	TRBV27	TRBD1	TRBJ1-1	TGTGCCAGCAGGACGTGGGACAGCAGGAACACTGAAGCTTTCTTT	CASRTWDSRNTEAFF
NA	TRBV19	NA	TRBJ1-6	TGTGCCAGTAGTTCGAGAGGGTGGCCGACCTATAATTCACCCCTCCACTTT	CASSSRGWPTYNSPLHF
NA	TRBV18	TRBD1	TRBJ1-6	TGTGCCAGCTCACCTTCGACAGGGAATTCACCCCTCCACTTT	CASSPSTGNSPLHF
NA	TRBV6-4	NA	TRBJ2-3	TGTGCCAGCAGTGACCCCCAAGGGTCTATCATGGCACACGATACGCAGTATTTT	CASSDPQGSIMAHDTQYF
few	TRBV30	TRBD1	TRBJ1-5	TGTGCCTGGAGCGTAGGGGGCGTCAATCAGCCCCAGCATTTT	CAWSVGGVNQPQHF